This TCR beta chain was identified during a study of Graves' ophthalmopathy and Graves' hyperthyroidism. The authors amplified TCR beta CDR3 regions, and they did so from RNA transcripts for repertoire sequencing. First-round RT-PCR employed HTBI primers, with a second-round multiplex PCR after it. TCRdb fed the multiplex PCR reads into MiXCR, producing one record per CDR3 protein. Of around 1,000,000 distinct CDR3 sequences in the sample, 35% to 40% were seen once. Sequenced: peripheral blood or thyroid tissue (not recorded which). The TCR comes from an adult man with Graves' hyperthyroidism.

For the CDR3, the DNA is TGTGCCAGCAGCTTACACGGGGTTCGTCAGCCCCAGCATTTT. Residues: CASSLHGVRQPQHF. The genes are TRBV11-1 and TRBJ1-5; D is unresolved. The CDR3 loop spans 14 amino acids. The V and J ends lost 2 bases and 6 bases respectively, with 11 bases between them. CDR1 is SGHAT, CDR2 FQDESV, per germline (reference sequence).